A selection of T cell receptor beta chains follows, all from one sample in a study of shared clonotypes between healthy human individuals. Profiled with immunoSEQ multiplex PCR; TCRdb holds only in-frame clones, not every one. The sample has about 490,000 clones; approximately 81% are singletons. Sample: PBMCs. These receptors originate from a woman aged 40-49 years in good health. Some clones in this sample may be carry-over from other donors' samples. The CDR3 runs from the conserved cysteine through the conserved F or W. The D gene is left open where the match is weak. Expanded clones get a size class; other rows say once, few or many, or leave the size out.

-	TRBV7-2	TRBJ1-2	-	TGTGCCAGCAGCTTAGTTTTGGGAGGTGGGACGAGGGGTGATGGCTACACCTTC	CASSLVLGGGTRGDGYTF
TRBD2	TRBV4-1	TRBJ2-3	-	TGCGCCAGCAGCCTCACAATTTCACCCGGGACTAGCGGGAGGGCCGTAGATACGCAGTATTTT	CASSLTISPGTSGRAVDTQYF
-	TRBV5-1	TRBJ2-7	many	TGCGCCAGCAGCTTGGCGGGGGACAGCTACGAGCAGTACTTC	CASSLAGDSYEQYF
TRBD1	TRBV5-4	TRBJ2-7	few	TGTGCCAGCAGCTGGGGGCAGGGGGATCGCGAGCAGTACTTC	CASSWGQGDREQYF
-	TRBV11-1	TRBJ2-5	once	TGTGCCAGCAGACGGGGGGCGCAAGAGACCCAGTACTTC	CASRRGAQETQYF
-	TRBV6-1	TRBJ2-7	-	TGTGCCAGCAGTGAATCGGGCAGGGTTTACGAGCAGTACTTC	CASSESGRVYEQYF
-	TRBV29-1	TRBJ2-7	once	TGCAGCGTTAAAAATTACTACGAGCAGTACTTC	CSVKNYYEQYF
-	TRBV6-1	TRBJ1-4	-	TGTGCCAGCAGTGTAGGCAGGGCTCGATTTGAAAAACTGTTTTTT	CASSVGRARFEKLFF
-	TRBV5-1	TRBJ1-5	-	TGCGCCAGCAGCTTGGAGGGCAGGGAGGGAGATCAGCCCCAGCATTTT	CASSLEGREGDQPQHF
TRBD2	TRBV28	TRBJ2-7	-	TGTGCCAGCAGTTTAACTAGCGGGAGACAGGCCGAGCAGTACTTC	CASSLTSGRQAEQYF
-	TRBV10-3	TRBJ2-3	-	TGTGCCATCAGCCCCAGGACAGATACGCAGTATTTT	CAISPRTDTQYF
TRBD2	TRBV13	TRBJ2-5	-	TGTGCCAGCAGCCCCCGGACTAGCGGGAATAAAGAGACCCAGTACTTC	CASSPRTSGNKETQYF
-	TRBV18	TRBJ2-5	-	TGTGCCAGCTCACGCTTTGAAAGGGGCAGGAAGACCCAGTACTTC	CASSRFERGRKTQYF
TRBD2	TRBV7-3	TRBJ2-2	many	TGTGCCAGCAGCCAACTAGCGGGAGGCCTGAACACCGGGGAGCTGTTTTTT	CASSQLAGGLNTGELFF
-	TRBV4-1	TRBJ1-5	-	TGCGCCAGCAGCCAAAGGGCTACGTTCAATCAGCCCCAGCATTTT	CASSQRATFNQPQHF
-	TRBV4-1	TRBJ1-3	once	TGCGCCAGCAGCCCACCGGGACCGATCTCTGGAAACACCATATATTTT	CASSPPGPISGNTIYF
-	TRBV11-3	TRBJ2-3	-	TGTGCCAGCAGCTTAGGCGGGCCAGCTAGCACAGATACGCAGTATTTT	CASSLGGPASTDTQYF
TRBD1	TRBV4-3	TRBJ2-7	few	TGCGCCAGCAGCCAAGATTTGGGACAGGGCGACGAGCAGTACTTC	CASSQDLGQGDEQYF
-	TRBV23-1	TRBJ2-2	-	TGCGCCAGCAGTCTCCCGCCCGTGGGGACGCCAAAGAACACCGGGGAGCTGTTTTTT	CASSLPPVGTPKNTGELFF
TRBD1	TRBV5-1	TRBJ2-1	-	TGCGCCAGCAGCTTGGAGGGACAGGGAGGCCACAATGAGCAGTTCTTC	CASSLEGQGGHNEQFF
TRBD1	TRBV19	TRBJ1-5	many	TGTGCCAGTAGTAACCCACAGGGGGCCGATCAGCCCCAGCATTTT	CASSNPQGADQPQHF
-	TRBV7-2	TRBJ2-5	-	TGTGCCAGCAGCTTTGAGCACCGACAAGAGACCCAGTACTTC	CASSFEHRQETQYF
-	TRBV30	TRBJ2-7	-	TGTGCCTGGAGTGTACTCTGGCCTAGCGACTACGAGCAGTACTTC	CAWSVLWPSDYEQYF
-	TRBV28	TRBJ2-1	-	TGTGCCAGCTGCCCGGGTACGAATGAGCAGTTCTTC	CASCPGTNEQFF
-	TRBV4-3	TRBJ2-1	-	TGCGCCAGCAGCCAAGATCGCAGGTCCTACAATGAGCAGTTCTTC	CASSQDRRSYNEQFF
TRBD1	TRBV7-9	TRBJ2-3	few	TGTGCCAGCAGCTTGGGGACAGCAGATACGCAGTATTTT	CASSLGTADTQYF
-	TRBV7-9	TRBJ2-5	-	TGTGCCAGCAGCTTTTTTGTATCGACAATAAGGAGGGAGACCCAGTACTTC	CASSFFVSTIRRETQYF
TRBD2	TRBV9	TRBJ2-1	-	TGTGCCAGCAGCGTAAGTTCGGGACTAGCGGCCAATGAGCAGTTCTTC	CASSVSSGLAANEQFF